The T cell receptor beta chain described here comes from a study of a mutant IDH1 vaccine in newly diagnosed glioma. Turning to the study itself: Most patients had received both radiotherapy and temozolomide, the prior options being radiotherapy, temozolomide, or both.

The germline CDR1 and CDR2 sequences are LGHNT and FRNRAP. The CDR3 loop spans 16 amino acids. Trimming stripped 0 bases from V and 0 bases from J, with 11 bases between. Repertoires were generated with immunoSEQ multiplex PCR, while TCRdb's copy carries only in-frame clones and drops some. In the table there are about 69,000 clones, more than 85% of which are singletons. As to time point: week 35, safety follow-up. The study gave 300 ug of mutant IDH1 20-mer peptide per vaccine dose, with topical imiquimod. This clone was seen only a few times. What it binds is unknown. This TCR was recovered from a man aged 30 to 39 with glioma. The chain recombines TRBV12-5 with TRBJ1-1, with D possibly matching TRBD1 (5 bases). Source: PBMCs, taken from a glioma patient whose treatment included an IDH1 peptide vaccine. The CDR3 coding sequence is TGTGCTAGTGGTTTGGTACAAGAGGGGATGAACACTGAAGCTTTCTTT. Amino acid sequence: CASGLVQEGMNTEAFF.